One sample yielded the 20 T cell receptor beta chains listed below, sequenced in a study of CD8 T cells in ankylosing spondylitis. TCRdb analysed the 5' RACE reads with MiXCR anew, one entry per CDR3 protein. The sample has under 300,000 distinct CDR3 sequences, about 20% seen once; the top ten hold around 33%. The sample consisted of blood, either unsorted or a sorted T cell fraction (not recorded which). The receptors shown here come from a male donor with ankylosing spondylitis or in good health (not recorded which).

CDR3 DNA sequence: TGCAGTGCTAATACAGGGCCGTGGGGCGAGCAGTACTTC. It translates to CSANTGPWGEQYF. The chain recombines TRBV20-1 with TRBJ2-7, with D tentatively TRBD1 (6 bases). CDR1 and CDR2 from the germline V gene are DFQATT and SNEGSKA (reference sequence). The CDR3 spans 13 residues. V was shortened by 4 bases and J by 6 bases, with 16 bases between the two germline ends.

This clonotype occurred a few times. In nucleotides, the CDR3 is TGTGCCAGCAGCTCATCAAAGGCGATGAAGAGCTCCTACAATGAGCAGTTCTTC. Translation gives CASSSSKAMKSSYNEQFF. The chain has TRBV9 and TRBJ2-1; D not certain. Germline V CDR1 and CDR2: SGDLS, YYNGEE. Trimming left V 4 bases short and J 0 bases short, with 20 bases between. The CDR3 is made up of 18 amino acids. Complete variable domain (other parts from reference TRBV9 and TRBJ2-1): DSGVTQTPKHLITATGQRVTLRCSPRSGDLSVYWYQQSLDQGLQFLIQYYNGEERAKGNILERFSAQQFPDLHSELNLSSLELGDSALYFCASSSSKAMKSSYNEQFFGPGTRLTVL.

This clonotype turned up a few times. The rearrangement uses TRBV4-1 and TRBJ1-5; 7 bases agree with TRBD1. The CDR3 extends over 15 amino acids. CDR1 and CDR2 (germline): MGHRA, YSYEKL. The junction had 3 bases not matched to a gene; V was cut back by 0 bases and J by 4 bases. This CDR3 reads CASSQDLGQNQPQHF. The CDR3 region has the DNA TGCGCCAGCAGCCAAGATTTGGGACAGAATCAGCCCCAGCATTTT.

In its sample, this clonotype was seen many times. The CDR3 region is CASSLGTMNTGELFF. The CDR3 bases are TGTGCCAGCAGCTTGGGTACGATGAACACCGGGGAGCTGTTTTTT. This chain connects TRBV5-6 to TRBJ2-2; no firm D call. The CDR3 runs 15 residues. The germline gives CDR1 SGHDT, CDR2 YYEEEE. With 0 bases removed from V and 1 base from J, the gap between germline ends came to 7 bases.

The table lists this clonotype with a few counts. The chain uses TRBV4-1 and TRBJ2-7; D is undetermined. Germline V gene data show CDR1 as MGHRA and CDR2 as YSYEKL. The CDR3 sequence is 8 residues long. CDR3 sequence (DNA): TGCGCGAACTACGAGCAGTACTTC. This sequence encodes CANYEQYF.

This clonotype turned up a few times. J is TRBJ2-2 and V is TRBV29-1; no clear D gene. Germline CDR1 is SQVTM and CDR2 is ANQGSEA. Trimming pared 3 bases from V and 2 bases from J, leaving 10 bases between. There are 14 residues in the CDR3. The CDR3 nucleotides are TGCAGCGTTGACCGAGTCAACAACACCGGGGAGCTGTTTTTT. This codes for CSVDRVNNTGELFF.

This clonotype was detected a few times. The chain links TRBV27 to TRBJ1-5; D unclear. Deletions cut 3 bases from V and 7 bases from J, with 10 bases between. This CDR3 has 13 amino acids. Germline values: CDR1 MNHEY, CDR2 SMNVEV (reference sequence). The CDR3 sequence is CASSFLAGQPQHF. CDR3 DNA sequence: TGTGCCAGCAGTTTCCTTGCGGGCCAGCCCCAGCATTTT.

This clonotype has just a few counts. The chain combines TRBV7-2 with TRBJ2-7, with no clear D. The V gene lost 1 base and the J gene lost 3 bases, with 7 bases spanning the gap. Looked up from germline, CDR1 is SGHTA and CDR2 is FQGNSA. CDR3 length: 13 amino acids. The CDR3 nucleotides read TGTGCCAGCAGCTTAGGGCTATTCTACGAGCAGTACTTC. Its protein product is CASSLGLFYEQYF.

The V call is TRBV7-2, the J call TRBJ2-7; TRBD1 agrees at 9 bases. Germline CDR1 and CDR2: SGHTA and FQGNSA. The CDR3 runs 15 residues. The ends lost 5 bases at V and 3 bases at J; junction bases unmatched: 8. This chain's CDR3 is CASSLGTGLFYEQYF. Here the CDR3 DNA reads TGTGCCAGCAGCCTTGGGACAGGGCTTTTCTACGAGCAGTACTTC.

The chain couples TRBV10-3 to TRBJ2-6; no reliable D call. V shed 3 bases and J shed 2 bases, with 11 bases lying between them. Germline CDR1 ENHRY, CDR2 SYGVKD. The CDR3 contains 16 residues. As DNA, the CDR3 is TGTGCCATCAGTGAAGGGTTTGGGACTGGGGCCAACGTCCTGACTTTC. Translated: CAISEGFGTGANVLTF.

The rearrangement uses TRBV12-3 or TRBV12-4 and TRBJ2-3, with D possibly TRBD2 on 6 matching bases. This CDR3 has 14 residues. Trimming shortened V by 5 bases and J by 6 bases, and 15 bases separated the two germline ends. The CDR3 nucleotides are TGTGCCAGCAGTCCTCGCGGCGGGGCGGATACGCAGTATTTT. It specifies CASSPRGGADTQYF.

This rearrangement joins TRBV20-1 to TRBJ2-1; 8 positions agree with TRBD1. The germline V gene has CDR1 DFQATT and CDR2 SNEGSKA (reference sequence). This CDR3 has 15 residues. Trimming took 0 bases from V and 0 from J; bases not matched to a gene: 1. CDR3 sequence reads: CSARDTGGSYNEQFF. The CDR3 DNA sequence: TGCAGTGCTAGAGATACAGGGGGCTCCTACAATGAGCAGTTCTTC.

This clonotype was observed at least ten times. The rearrangement links TRBV20-1 to TRBJ2-7; D call uncertain. In germline, CDR1 is DFQATT, CDR2 SNEGSKA (reference sequence). Between the trimmed V and J ends, which lost 1 base and 1 base, there was a span of 14 bases. This CDR3 has 15 residues. In DNA, the CDR3 is TGCAGTGCTAGAGTTTCTTGGTCCTCATCCTACGAGCAGTACTTC. It specifies CSARVSWSSSYEQYF.

This clonotype was found many times. The J gene is TRBJ2-7, the V gene TRBV20-1; D unclear. The CDR3 covers 14 residues. V was shortened by 0 bases and J by 3 bases, with 12 bases between the two germline ends. The germline gives CDR1 DFQATT, CDR2 SNEGSKA (reference sequence). In nucleotides, the CDR3 is TGCAGTGCTAGAGATCCGACGGAGCACTACGAGCAGTACTTC. Protein product: CSARDPTEHYEQYF.

The chain is built from TRBV28 and TRBJ2-3, with 8 bases fitting TRBD1. Germline V gene lookup returns CDR1 MDHEN and CDR2 SYDVKM. The CDR3 spans 17 residues. The V segment lost 3 bases and the J segment 1 base; nucleotides outside the gene matches: 9. In nucleotides, the CDR3 is TGTGCCAGCAGTTTTCCGCGGGCAGGGGGCGGCACAGATACGCAGTATTTT. Residues: CASSFPRAGGGTDTQYF.

This chain connects TRBV29-1 to TRBJ2-7; 10 bases map to TRBD2. This CDR3 has 15 amino acids. After removal of 4 bases from V and 3 bases from J, the junction contained 9 bases not matched to a gene. In germline, CDR1 is SQVTM, CDR2 ANQGSEA. The chain's CDR3 is CSVVEREREGYEQYF. In DNA form, the CDR3 reads TGCAGCGTTGTTGAGAGAGAGCGGGAGGGCTACGAGCAGTACTTC.

A few counts support this clonotype. The V call is TRBV4-3, the J call TRBJ2-1; 10 positions agree with TRBD2. In germline, CDR1 is LGHNA, CDR2 YSLEER. This CDR3 has 18 amino acids. V shed 1 base and J 8 bases; nucleotides not matched to a gene: 14. In DNA form, the CDR3 reads TGCGCCAGCAGCCAAGGGACTCGGATAGCGGGAGGCCCCGATGAGCAGTTCTTC. Protein sequence: CASSQGTRIAGGPDEQFF.

In this sample, this clonotype turned up a few times. The chain recombines TRBV6-2 or TRBV6-3 with TRBJ2-2; 8 bases are a match to TRBD2. CDR3 length: 20 amino acids. Germline-derived CDR1 and CDR2 are MNHEY and SVGEGT. J was trimmed by 6 bases and V by 2 bases; bases with no gene match: 20. The CDR3 nucleotides are TGTGCCAGCAGTTACCCGAATCCCGGGAGGGCCGCGCTTTATCCCGGGGAGCTGTTTTTT. Protein sequence: CASSYPNPGRAALYPGELFF.

About this clonotype itself: At one end the junction does not follow the germline gene, possibly because of a read error. The DNA for the CDR3 is TGCAGCGCTGGGGCTTCTGCAACGAGGTTT. Encoded protein: CSAGASATRF. This chain joins TRBV29-1 and TRBJ1-1; possible D gene TRBD1, 5 bases. CDR1 and CDR2 (germline): SQVTM, ANQGSEA. This CDR3 spans 10 amino acids. The entire variable domain, with the rest obtained from reference TRBV29-1 and TRBJ1-1, is as follows: SAVISQKPSRDICQRGTSLTIQCQVDSQVTMMFWYRQQPGQSLTLIATANQGSEATYESGFVIDKFPISRPNLTFSTLTVSNMSPEDSSIYLCSAGASATRFGQGTRLTVV.

This clonotype was detected a few times. The gene calls are TRBV28 and TRBJ2-2; 8 nucleotides line up with TRBD2. Per the germline V gene, CDR1 is MDHEN and CDR2 is SYDVKM. The CDR3 runs to 18 residues. Trimming took 5 bases from V and 4 from J; bases not matched to a gene: 15. The CDR3 region has the DNA TGTGCCAGCAGTGGGACTAGACCCTCCCCAAAGGGCACCGGGGAGCTGTTTTTT. Translating it yields CASSGTRPSPKGTGELFF. The variable domain in full, with the rest retrieved from reference TRBV28 and TRBJ2-2, is DVKVTQSSRYLVKRTGEKVFLECVQDMDHENMFWYRQDPGLGLRLIYFSYDVKMKEKGDIPEGYSVSREKKERFSLILESASTNQTSMYLCASSGTRPSPKGTGELFFGEGSRLTVL.